Shown below are 7 T cell receptor beta chains from a single sample sequenced in a study of early T cells in non-severe SARS-CoV-2 infection (dated by TCRdb to the early 2020s). Library construction relied on 5' RACE. TCRdb records NextSeq 500 as the sequencer. TCRdb reran the public reads through fastp at Q25 and MiXCR, keeping productive beta chains. Records with the same CDR3 protein are collapsed into one entry carrying the most frequent genes and DNA. The sample table shows roughly 80,000 distinct CDR3 sequences, and about 10% are seen once. The ten largest account for about 12% of the sample. Sequences were derived from whole blood, sampled at baseline. These receptors originate from an adult who was a healthcare worker with PCR-confirmed SARS-CoV-2 infection or an uninfected control (not recorded which).

This clonotype was observed once. The chain uses TRBV5-1 and TRBJ1-6, with unresolved D. The CDR3 totals 17 residues. CDR1 and CDR2 from the germline V gene are SGHRS and YFSETQ. Deletions cut 0 bases from V and 2 bases from J, with 12 bases between. CDR3 loop: CASSLDPSRAYNSPLHF. CDR3 bases: TGCGCCAGCAGCTTGGACCCCTCTCGGGCCTATAATTCACCCCTCCACTTT.

The chain joins TRBV9 to TRBJ2-1, with D perhaps matching TRBD1 (6 bases). The CDR3 length is 14 residues. Germline CDR1 SGDLS, CDR2 YYNGEE. Trimming pared 2 bases from V and 8 bases from J, leaving 14 bases between. The CDR3 protein is CASSVGTQGYEQFF. CDR3 sequence (DNA): TGTGCCAGCAGCGTTGGGACACAGGGCTATGAGCAGTTCTTC.

The V and J genes are TRBV11-2 and TRBJ2-2; no definite D call. In germline, CDR1 is SGHAT, CDR2 FQNNGV. The CDR3 extends over 12 amino acids. Trimming stripped 5 bases from V and 4 bases from J, with 5 bases between. The DNA for the CDR3 is TGTGCCAGCAGCGTTTCCACCGGGGAGCTGTTTTTT. This codes for CASSVSTGELFF.

The table lists this clonotype with many counts. The rearrangement links TRBV7-3 to TRBJ2-2; D is unclear. The CDR3 is made up of 13 amino acids. Germline V gives CDR1 SGHTA, CDR2 FQGTGA. V was cut by 2 bases and J by 7 bases, with 8 bases left in between. CDR3 protein: CASSLDRSGELFF. In DNA, the CDR3 is TGTGCCAGCAGCTTAGATAGGAGCGGGGAGCTGTTTTTT.

The V and J genes are TRBV5-1 and TRBJ2-6, with 7 nucleotides matching TRBD1. Germline CDR1 and CDR2: SGHRS and YFSETQ. V dropped 3 bases and J dropped 4; count of bases not matched to a gene: 10. This CDR3 region has 17 residues. CDR3 nucleotide sequence: TGCGCCAGCAGCTCAACCGGACAGGCCGCCGGGGCCAACGTCCTGACTTTC. It codes for CASSSTGQAAGANVLTF.

CDR3 in amino acids: CASSMNGGATGELFF. The CDR3 region has the DNA TGTGCCAGCAGCATGAATGGGGGGGCCACCGGGGAGCTGTTTTTT. The chain couples TRBV7-2 to TRBJ2-2; D possibly corresponds to TRBD2 (7 bases). V lost 5 bases to trimming and J lost 4 bases, with 14 bases between them. CDR1 is SGHTA, CDR2 FQGNSA, per germline. The CDR3 loop spans 15 amino acids. The complete variable domain, with remaining parts taken from reference TRBV7-2 and TRBJ2-2, reads GAGVSQSPSNKVTEKGKDVELRCDPISGHTALYWYRQSLGQGLEFLIYFQGNSAPDKSGLPSDRFSAERTGGSVSTLTIQRTQQEDSAVYLCASSMNGGATGELFFGEGSRLTVL.

This clonotype was picked up a small number of times. The chain combines TRBV7-8 with TRBJ1-5; no definite D call. The CDR3 extends over 17 amino acids. Germline loops: CDR1 SGHVS, CDR2 FQNEAQ. V lost 1 base, J lost 0 bases, and 13 bases lay in between. DNA for the CDR3: TGTGCCAGCAGCTTAGTCGGTTGGGTTATTAGCAATCAGCCCCAGCATTTT. This translates into CASSLVGWVISNQPQHF.